A single sample gave rise to the 15 T cell receptor beta chains below, sequenced in a study of blood T cell repertoires in COVID-19. Method: immunoSEQ multiplex PCR; TCRdb's copy keeps in-frame clones and lacks some. The sample shows some 270,000 clones, 86% of them seen only once. Specimen: peripheral blood. These receptor sequences come from an elderly woman with COVID-19, enrolled during active disease.

J is TRBJ1-6 and V is TRBV5-1; D is undetermined. CDR3 size: 15 residues. V gave up 4 bases and J gave up 0 bases, with 8 bases separating them. The germline V gene encodes CDR1 SGHRS and CDR2 YFSETQ. DNA of the CDR3: TGCGCCAGCAGCGGCGGACTCTCCTATAATTCACCCCTCCACTTT. Residues: CASSGGLSYNSPLHF.

V usage is TRBV27 and J usage is TRBJ2-5; 10 bases line up with TRBD2. Germline CDR1 reads MNHEY; CDR2 reads SMNVEV (reference sequence). The CDR3 consists of 16 residues. With 4 bases clipped from V and 3 bases from J, the junction kept 8 bases outside the gene matches. The DNA of the CDR3 is TGTGCCAGCAGTTCTCATCTAGCGGGGGTCAAAGAGACCCAGTACTTC. It specifies CASSSHLAGVKETQYF.

The rearrangement uses TRBV11-2 and TRBJ1-4; the D is unclear. Between the trimmed V and J ends, which lost 5 bases and 8 bases, there was a span of 12 bases. The CDR3 is made up of 13 amino acids. Germline lookup yields CDR1 SGHAT and CDR2 FQNNGV. The CDR3 nucleotides read TGTGCCAGCAGCCTCGGCGAGGGCGAAAAACTGTTTTTT. The encoded protein is CASSLGEGEKLFF.

As regards this clone: This CDR3 is also generated by other DNA sequences in the sample. The rearrangement uses TRBV4-2 and TRBJ1-1; perhaps TRBD1 as D (6 bases). V was clipped by 0 bases and J by 0 bases, with 8 bases between them. The CDR3 is 15 residues long. The germline CDR1 and CDR2 sequences are LGHNA and YNFKEQ. CDR3 nucleotides: TGTGCCAGCAGCCAAGAGGGGGCCTTGAACACTGAAGCTTTCTTT. Amino acids: CASSQEGALNTEAFF.

This chain connects TRBV28 to TRBJ1-3; D not resolved. V lost 5 bases, J lost 0 bases, and 11 bases lay in between. The CDR3 runs 15 residues. Germline lookup yields CDR1 MDHEN and CDR2 SYDVKM. CDR3 sequence reads: CASSPTQSSGNTIYF. CDR3 nucleotide sequence: TGTGCCAGCAGTCCGACACAGAGCTCTGGAAACACCATATATTTT.

J is TRBJ1-4 and V is TRBV12-3 or TRBV12-4, with 9 bases aligning to TRBD1. With V trimmed by 3 bases and J by 8 bases, 1 base remained unmatched. The CDR3 has 13 residues. CDR3 nucleotides: TGTGCCAGCAGTTTTGGGACAGGGGAAAAACTGTTTTTT. It encodes CASSFGTGEKLFF.

The chain carries TRBV12-5 and TRBJ1-2, with D perhaps matching TRBD1 (6 bases). Germline V CDR1 and CDR2: LGHNT, FRNRAP. This CDR3 has 17 residues. With 3 bases removed from V and 1 base from J, the gap between germline ends came to 18 bases. The CDR3 DNA reads TGTGCTAGTGGTTTCAACAGGGAACTCATACTTAACTATGGCTACACCTTC. Encoded protein: CASGFNRELILNYGYTF.

This chain uses TRBV2 with TRBJ1-4, with D perhaps TRBD1 (6 bases). The CDR3 sequence is 16 residues long. Germline V gives CDR1 SNHLY, CDR2 FYNNEI. The germline V and J ends were trimmed by 2 bases and 7 bases, with 17 bases remaining between them. CDR3 bases: TGTGCCAGCAGTGAAAAGGGGACAAAGAATTTTGAAAAACTGTTTTTT. Translated, it gives CASSEKGTKNFEKLFF.

V gene TRBV7-9 combines with J gene TRBJ1-2; 10 nucleotides agree with TRBD1. The CDR3 runs to 13 residues. The germline V gene has CDR1 SEHNR and CDR2 FQNEAQ (reference sequence). Trimming removed 10 bases from V and 5 bases from J; junction bases left unmatched: 7. CDR3 nucleotide sequence: TGTGCCACCACTAGGGACAGGGGTTATGGCTACACCTTC. Its translation: CATTRDRGYGYTF.

CDR3 in DNA: TGTGCCCCCCAGGCGGGAGGGAACTATAGCAATCAGCCCCAGCATTTT. This encodes CAPQAGGNYSNQPQHF. V usage is TRBV11-3 and J usage is TRBJ1-5; D is ambiguous. Looked up from germline, CDR1 is SGHNT and CDR2 is YENEEA. V was trimmed by 11 bases and J by 0 bases, leaving 20 bases between them. The CDR3 loop spans 16 amino acids.

The CDR3 DNA reads as TGTGCCAGCTACACAGGGAGTAATTCACCCCTCCACTTT. Translated: CASYTGSNSPLHF. The V call is TRBV6-5, the J call TRBJ1-6, with D perhaps TRBD1 (6 bases). With 8 bases removed from V and 6 bases from J, the gap between germline ends came to 11 bases. From germline, CDR1 is MNHEY and CDR2 SVGAGI. This CDR3 spans 13 amino acids.

This rearrangement joins TRBV5-1 to TRBJ1-1; D unresolved. The CDR3 loop spans 15 amino acids. Per the germline V gene, CDR1 is SGHRS and CDR2 is YFSETQ. Trimming removed 5 bases at V and 0 bases at J, with 14 bases between. CDR3 region: CASSAPENMNTEAFF. The CDR3 DNA reads as TGCGCCAGCAGTGCACCAGAAAACATGAACACTGAAGCTTTCTTT. Looking up the rest from reference TRBV5-1 and TRBJ1-1 gives the full variable domain: KAGVTQTPRYLIKTRGQQVTLSCSPISGHRSVSWYQQTPGQGLQFLFEYFSETQRNKGNFPGRFSGRQFSNSRSEMNVSTLELGDSALYLCASSAPENMNTEAFFGQGTRLTVV.

This clone has a single count. The chain joins TRBV5-1 to TRBJ2-3, with 10 nucleotides matching TRBD2. Germline lookup yields CDR1 SGHRS and CDR2 YFSETQ. J lost 1 base, V lost 2 bases, and 7 bases had no gene match. The length of the CDR3 is 17 residues. The CDR3: CASSLQAGGPGTDTQYF. The CDR3 region has the DNA TGCGCCAGCAGCTTACAAGCGGGGGGGCCTGGCACAGATACGCAGTATTTT. Variable domain in full (rest from reference TRBV5-1 and TRBJ2-3): KAGVTQTPRYLIKTRGQQVTLSCSPISGHRSVSWYQQTPGQGLQFLFEYFSETQRNKGNFPGRFSGRQFSNSRSEMNVSTLELGDSALYLCASSLQAGGPGTDTQYFGPGTRLTVL.

This clone has a handful of counts. V gene TRBV29-1 combines with J gene TRBJ2-5; 7 bases are shared with TRBD2. The CDR3 is 12 amino acids. CDR1 and CDR2 from the germline V gene are SQVTM and ANQGSEA. Trimming removed 6 bases from V and 2 bases from J; junction bases left unmatched: 3. CDR3: CSVGGIQETQYF. CDR3 DNA: TGCAGCGTCGGGGGGATACAAGAGACCCAGTACTTC.

The V call is TRBV6-4, the J call TRBJ1-6; D is undetermined. V was trimmed by 6 bases and J by 8 bases, leaving 23 bases between them. The CDR3 totals 17 residues. Per the germline V gene, CDR1 is MRHNA and CDR2 is SNTAGT. Written as DNA, the CDR3 is TGTGCCAGCAGGAGGGATAGGGAGGGCCTTCCTGATTCACCCCTCCACTTT. It encodes CASRRDREGLPDSPLHF.